The sequence of this T cell receptor (beta chain) was determined in a study of cytomegalovirus exposure and HLA in healthy donors. Researchers ran the PCR with 60 Vbeta and 13 Jbeta primers. Per the authors' pipeline: Later analysis identified tens of millions of unique TCR beta chains, approximately 10 million shared. Here immunoSEQ multiplex PCR was the method, and the copy in TCRdb shows in-frame clones only, minus some. V and J calls and clone size come straight from that table; D and trimming were deduced from the DNA. The sample includes 95,000 to 150,000 clones, about four fifths of them seen just once. Donors in the study were healthy people who gave bone marrow. Germline CDR1 and CDR2: SGHRS and YFSETQ. The J segment lost 2 bases and the V segment lost 1 base, leaving 3 bases of the junction unmatched. The CDR3 runs 15 residues.

This clonotype originated in a woman aged 40 to 49 in good health and CMV-seropositive. The V gene is TRBV5-1, the J gene TRBJ2-3; 8 nucleotides agree with TRBD2. The specimen sequenced was PBMCs. DNA of the CDR3: TGCGCCAGCAGCTTGCCGACTAGCGACACAGATACGCAGTATTTT. This encodes CASSLPTSDTDTQYF.